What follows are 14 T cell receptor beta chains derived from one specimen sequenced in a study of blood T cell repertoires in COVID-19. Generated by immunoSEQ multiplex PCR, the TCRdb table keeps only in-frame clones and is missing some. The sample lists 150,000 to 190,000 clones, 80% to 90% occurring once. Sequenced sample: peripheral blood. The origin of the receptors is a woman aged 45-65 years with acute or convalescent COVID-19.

The CDR3 sequence: CASSRTGTSVYDEQFF. Here the CDR3 DNA reads TGTGCCAGCAGTCGAACCGGGACTAGTGTGTACGATGAGCAGTTCTTC. The chain employs TRBV3-1 (or the pseudogene TRBV3-2) and TRBJ2-1, with 8 bases fitting TRBD2. This CDR3 is built from 16 residues. V shed 6 bases, J shed 8 bases, and the junction held 15 bases outside the gene matches. Germline loops: CDR1 LGHDT, CDR2 YNNKEL (reference sequence).

The CDR3 loop is CASSGEGLANEKLFF. CDR3 coding DNA: TGCGCCAGCAGTGGGGAGGGGTTGGCTAATGAAAAACTGTTTTTT. The chain is built from TRBV4-3 and TRBJ1-4; possible D gene TRBD1, 5 bases. The CDR3 consists of 15 residues. V was trimmed by 6 bases and J by 3 bases, leaving 14 bases between them. Germline V gene sequence: CDR1 LGHNA, CDR2 YSLEER.

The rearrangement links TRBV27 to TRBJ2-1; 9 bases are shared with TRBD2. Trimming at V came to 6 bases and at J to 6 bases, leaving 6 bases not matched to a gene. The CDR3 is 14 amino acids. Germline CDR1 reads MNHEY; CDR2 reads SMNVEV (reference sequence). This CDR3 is CASSVRLAANEQFF. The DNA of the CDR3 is TGTGCCAGCAGCGTCCGACTAGCGGCCAATGAGCAGTTCTTC.

CDR3 nucleotides: TGTGCCAGCAGCTTGATGACAGGGGGGTTTGGAGGCTACACCTTC. This codes for CASSLMTGGFGGYTF. J is TRBJ1-2 and V is TRBV5-8, with 9 bases that match TRBD1. J gave up 8 bases and V 1 base, and 9 bases lay outside the gene matches. Germline CDR1 and CDR2: SGHTS and YDEGEE. CDR3 length: 15 residues.

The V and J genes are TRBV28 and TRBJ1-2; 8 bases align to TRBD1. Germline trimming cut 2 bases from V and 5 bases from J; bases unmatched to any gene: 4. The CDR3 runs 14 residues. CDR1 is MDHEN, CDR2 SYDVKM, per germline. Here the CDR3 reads CASSLNRGWYGYTF. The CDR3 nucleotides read TGTGCCAGCAGTTTAAACAGGGGGTGGTATGGCTACACCTTC.

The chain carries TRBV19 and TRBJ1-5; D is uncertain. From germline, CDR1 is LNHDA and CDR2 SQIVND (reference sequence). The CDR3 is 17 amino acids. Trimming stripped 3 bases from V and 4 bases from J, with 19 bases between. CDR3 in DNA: TGTGCCAGTAGTATCGGTCCAGAGGGTGTGGGGAATCAGCCCCAGCATTTT. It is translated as CASSIGPEGVGNQPQHF.

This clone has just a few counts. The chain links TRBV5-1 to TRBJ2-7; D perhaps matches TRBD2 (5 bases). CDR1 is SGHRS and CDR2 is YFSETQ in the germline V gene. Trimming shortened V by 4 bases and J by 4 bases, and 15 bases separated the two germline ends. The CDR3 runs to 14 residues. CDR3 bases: TGCGCCAGCAGCCCTACGGGGAACCCTTACGAGCAGTACTTC. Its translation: CASSPTGNPYEQYF. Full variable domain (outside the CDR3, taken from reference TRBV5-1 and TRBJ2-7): KAGVTQTPRYLIKTRGQQVTLSCSPISGHRSVSWYQQTPGQGLQFLFEYFSETQRNKGNFPGRFSGRQFSNSRSEMNVSTLELGDSALYLCASSPTGNPYEQYFGPGTRLTVT.

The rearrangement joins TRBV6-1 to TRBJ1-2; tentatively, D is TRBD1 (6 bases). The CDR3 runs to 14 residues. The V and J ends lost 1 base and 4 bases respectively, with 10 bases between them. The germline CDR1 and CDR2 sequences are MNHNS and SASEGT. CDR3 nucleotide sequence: TGTGCCAGCAGTGAAGTGAAAGGGGGCTATGGCTACACCTTC. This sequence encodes CASSEVKGGYGYTF.

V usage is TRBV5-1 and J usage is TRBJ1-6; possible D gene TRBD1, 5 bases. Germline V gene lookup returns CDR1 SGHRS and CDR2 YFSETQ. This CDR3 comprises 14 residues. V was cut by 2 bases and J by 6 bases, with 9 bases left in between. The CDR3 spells CASSFGQGNSPLHF. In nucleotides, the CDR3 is TGCGCCAGCAGCTTCGGGCAGGGTAATTCACCCCTCCACTTT. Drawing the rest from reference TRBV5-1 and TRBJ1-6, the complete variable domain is KAGVTQTPRYLIKTRGQQVTLSCSPISGHRSVSWYQQTPGQGLQFLFEYFSETQRNKGNFPGRFSGRQFSNSRSEMNVSTLELGDSALYLCASSFGQGNSPLHFGNGTRLTVT.

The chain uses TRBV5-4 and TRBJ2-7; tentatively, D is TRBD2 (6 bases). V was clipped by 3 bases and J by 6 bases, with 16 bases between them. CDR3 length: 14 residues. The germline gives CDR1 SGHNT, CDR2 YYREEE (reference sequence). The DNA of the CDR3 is TGTGCCAGCAGCTCCCGGGAGTATACTCGCGAGCAGTACTTC. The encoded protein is CASSSREYTREQYF.

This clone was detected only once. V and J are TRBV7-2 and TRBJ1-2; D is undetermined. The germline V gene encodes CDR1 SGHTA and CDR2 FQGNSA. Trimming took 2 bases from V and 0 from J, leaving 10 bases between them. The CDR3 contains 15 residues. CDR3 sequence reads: CASSLQRQANYGYTF. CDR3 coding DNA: TGTGCCAGCAGCTTACAACGGCAGGCTAACTATGGCTACACCTTC.

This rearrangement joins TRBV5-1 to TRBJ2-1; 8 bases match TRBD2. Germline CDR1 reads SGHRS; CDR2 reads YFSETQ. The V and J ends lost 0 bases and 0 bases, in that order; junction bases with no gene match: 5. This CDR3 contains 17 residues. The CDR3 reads CASSLAGSGGSYNEQFF. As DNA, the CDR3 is TGCGCCAGCAGCTTGGCCGGCAGCGGGGGCTCCTACAATGAGCAGTTCTTC.

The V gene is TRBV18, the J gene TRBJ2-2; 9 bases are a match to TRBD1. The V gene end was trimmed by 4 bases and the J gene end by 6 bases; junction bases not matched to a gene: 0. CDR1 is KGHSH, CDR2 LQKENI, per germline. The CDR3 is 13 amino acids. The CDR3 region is CASSRQGAGELFF. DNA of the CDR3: TGTGCCAGCTCACGACAGGGGGCCGGGGAGCTGTTTTTT. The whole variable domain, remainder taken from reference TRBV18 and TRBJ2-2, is NAGVMQNPRHLVRRRGQEARLRCSPMKGHSHVYWYRQLPEEGLKFMVYLQKENIIDESGMPKERFSAEFPKEGPSILRIQQVVRGDSAAYFCASSRQGAGELFFGEGSRLTVL.

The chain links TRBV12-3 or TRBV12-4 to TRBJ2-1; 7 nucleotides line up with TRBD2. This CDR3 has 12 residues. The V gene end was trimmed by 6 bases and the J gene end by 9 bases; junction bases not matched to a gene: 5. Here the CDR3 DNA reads TGTGCCAGCAGCGCCCTAGCGGTTGAGCAGTTCTTC. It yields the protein CASSALAVEQFF.